A single sample is the source of the 5 T cell receptor beta chains below, sequenced in a study of beta chain features in type 1 diabetes. Their target antigens are unknown. The study's findings and limits: Within each of all four CD4+ subsets, Type 1 diabetes patients had TCRB CDR3s that were moderately but significantly shorter.

The authors reverse transcribed all of the isolated RNA, so sequencing captured expressed TCRB transcripts. The assay was immunoSEQ multiplex PCR, and TCRdb's table has in-frame clones only and misses some. The sample gives hundreds of thousands of clones, approximately 10% of which show up once; approximately 0.015% is in the top ten. The material sequenced was naive CD4+ T cells from blood. All receptors derive from a man under 40 with type 1 diabetes.

This clone has a handful of counts. This rearrangement joins TRBV23-1 to TRBJ2-7; the D gene is possibly TRBD1 (6 bases). TRBV23-1 carries the ORF label, with uncertain function. The CDR3 sequence is 13 residues long. Trimming took off 3 bases at V and 3 bases at J, with 9 bases between the two ends. CDR3 loop: CASSHLRGYEQYF. CDR3 nucleotide sequence: TGCGCCAGCAGTCACCTCAGGGGCTACGAGCAGTACTTC.

This clone was detected only a few times. The V gene is TRBV6-5, the J gene TRBJ1-4, with no clear D. CDR1 is MNHEY and CDR2 is SVGAGI in the germline V gene. CDR3 length equals 14 residues. The V end lost 5 bases, the J end lost 8 bases, and 15 bases lay between the germline ends. CDR3 DNA sequence: TGTGCCAGCAGTGCACACGAGGAGGGAGAAAAACTGTTTTTT. It is translated as CASSAHEEGEKLFF.

This clone was seen a few times. V usage is TRBV19 and J usage is TRBJ1-5; D unclear. This CDR3 has 15 residues. Germline assignment: CDR1 LNHDA and CDR2 SQIVND (reference sequence). The V end lost 9 bases, the J end lost 6 bases, and 21 bases lay between the germline ends. The DNA for the CDR3 is TGTGCCAGCTTAAGCCCCACGGGTGCGGGTCAGCCCCAGCATTTT. Its protein is CASLSPTGAGQPQHF.

This clone was seen a few times. The chain has TRBV10-3 and TRBJ1-1; tentative D call: TRBD1 (5 bases). CDR3 length equals 15 residues. The V and J ends lost 6 bases and 0 bases respectively, with 14 bases between them. Germline-derived CDR1 and CDR2 are ENHRY and SYGVKD. The chain's CDR3 is CAIRDTQEMNTEAFF. CDR3 DNA sequence: TGTGCCATCAGGGACACCCAGGAAATGAACACTGAAGCTTTCTTT.

This clone turned up a few times. J is TRBJ1-6 and V is TRBV9; 9 nucleotides agree with TRBD1. Trimming at V came to 3 bases and at J to 10 bases, leaving 2 bases not matched to a gene. The CDR3 has 13 amino acids. Germline CDR1 SGDLS, CDR2 YYNGEE. DNA of the CDR3: TGTGCCAGCAGCGGGGACAGGGACTCACCCCTCCACTTT. Translating gives CASSGDRDSPLHF.